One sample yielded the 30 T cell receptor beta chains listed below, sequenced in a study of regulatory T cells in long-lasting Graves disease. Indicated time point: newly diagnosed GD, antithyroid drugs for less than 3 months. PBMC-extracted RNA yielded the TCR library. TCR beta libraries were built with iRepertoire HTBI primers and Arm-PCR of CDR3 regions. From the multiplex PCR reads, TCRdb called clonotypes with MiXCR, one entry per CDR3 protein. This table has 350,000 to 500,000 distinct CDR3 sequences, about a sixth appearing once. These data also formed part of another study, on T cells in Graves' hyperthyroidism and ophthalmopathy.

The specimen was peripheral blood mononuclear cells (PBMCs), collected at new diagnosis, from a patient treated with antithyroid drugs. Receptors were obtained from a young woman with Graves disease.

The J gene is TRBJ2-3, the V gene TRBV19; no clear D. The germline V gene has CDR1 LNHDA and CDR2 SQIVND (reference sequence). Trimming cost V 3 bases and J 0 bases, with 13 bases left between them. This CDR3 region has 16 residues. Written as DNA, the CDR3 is TGTGCCAGTAGTATGGCTACGGCTTCCAGCACAGATACGCAGTATTTT. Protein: CASSMATASSTDTQYF.

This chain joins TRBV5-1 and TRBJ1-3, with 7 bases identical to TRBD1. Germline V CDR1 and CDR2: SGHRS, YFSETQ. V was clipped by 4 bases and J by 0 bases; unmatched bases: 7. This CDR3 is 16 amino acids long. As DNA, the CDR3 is TGCGCCAGCAGCCCGAGACAGGGAGACTCTGGAAACACCATATATTTT. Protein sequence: CASSPRQGDSGNTIYF.

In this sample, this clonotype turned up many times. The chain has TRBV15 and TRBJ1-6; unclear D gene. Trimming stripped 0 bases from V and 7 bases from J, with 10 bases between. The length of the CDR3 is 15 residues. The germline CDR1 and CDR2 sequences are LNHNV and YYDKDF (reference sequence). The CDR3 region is CATSRDPRANSPLHF. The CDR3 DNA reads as TGTGCCACCAGCAGAGATCCGAGGGCGAATTCACCCCTCCACTTT. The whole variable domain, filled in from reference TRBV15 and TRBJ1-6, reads DAMVIQNPRYQVTQFGKPVTLSCSQTLNHNVMYWYQQKSSQAPKLLFHYYDKDFNNEADTPDNFQSRRPNTSFCFLDIRSPGLGDTAMYLCATSRDPRANSPLHFGNGTRLTVT.

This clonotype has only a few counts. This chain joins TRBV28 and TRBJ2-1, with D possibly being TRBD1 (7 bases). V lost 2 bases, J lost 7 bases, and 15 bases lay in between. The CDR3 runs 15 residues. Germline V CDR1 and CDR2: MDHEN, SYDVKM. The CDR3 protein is CASSLIQGTGNEQFF. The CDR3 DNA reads TGTGCCAGCAGTTTAATACAGGGGACTGGAAATGAGCAGTTCTTC.

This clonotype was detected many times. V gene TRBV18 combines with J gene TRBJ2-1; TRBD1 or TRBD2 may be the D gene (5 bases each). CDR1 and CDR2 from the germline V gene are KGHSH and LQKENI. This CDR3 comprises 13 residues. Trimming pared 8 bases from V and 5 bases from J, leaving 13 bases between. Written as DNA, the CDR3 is TGTGCCAGCAGCCCGGGGACGGACAATGAGCAGTTCTTC. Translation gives CASSPGTDNEQFF.

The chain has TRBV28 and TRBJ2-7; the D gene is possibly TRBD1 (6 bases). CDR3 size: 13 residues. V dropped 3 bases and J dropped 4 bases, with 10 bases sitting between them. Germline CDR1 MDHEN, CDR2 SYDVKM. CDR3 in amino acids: CASSLTTGYEQYF. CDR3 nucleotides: TGTGCCAGCAGTTTGACCACAGGGTACGAGCAGTACTTC.

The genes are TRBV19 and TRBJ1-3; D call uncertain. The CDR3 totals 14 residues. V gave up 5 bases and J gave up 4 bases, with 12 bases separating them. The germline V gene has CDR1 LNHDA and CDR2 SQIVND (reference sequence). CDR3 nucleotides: TGTGCCAGTAGTCCCCGGAAGGACGGAAACACCATATATTTT. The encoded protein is CASSPRKDGNTIYF. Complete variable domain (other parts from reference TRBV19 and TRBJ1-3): DGGITQSPKYLFRKEGQNVTLSCEQNLNHDAMYWYRQDPGQGLRLIYYSQIVNDFQKGDIAEGYSVSREKKESFPLTVTSAQKNPTAFYLCASSPRKDGNTIYFGEGSWLTVV.

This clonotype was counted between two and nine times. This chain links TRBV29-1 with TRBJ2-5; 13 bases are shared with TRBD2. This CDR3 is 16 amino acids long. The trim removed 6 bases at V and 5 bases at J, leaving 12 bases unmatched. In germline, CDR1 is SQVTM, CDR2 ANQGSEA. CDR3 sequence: CSVDGLAGEHFETQYF. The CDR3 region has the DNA TGCAGCGTCGATGGACTAGCGGGAGAGCACTTTGAGACCCAGTACTTC.

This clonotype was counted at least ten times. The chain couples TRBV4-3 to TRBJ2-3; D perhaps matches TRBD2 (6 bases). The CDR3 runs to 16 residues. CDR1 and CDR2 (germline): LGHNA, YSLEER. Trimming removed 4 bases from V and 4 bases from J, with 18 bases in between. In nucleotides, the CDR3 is TGCGCCAGCAGCCTCGTCATAACTAGCATGGCAGATACGCAGTATTTT. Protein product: CASSLVITSMADTQYF.

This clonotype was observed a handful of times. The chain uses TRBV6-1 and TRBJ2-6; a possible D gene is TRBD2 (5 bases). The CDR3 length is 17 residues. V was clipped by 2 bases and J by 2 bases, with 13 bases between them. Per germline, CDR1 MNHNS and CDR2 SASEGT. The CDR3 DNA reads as TGTGCCAGCAGTGAAACCGGGAACCTGCCTGGGGCCAACGTCCTGACTTTC. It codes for CASSETGNLPGANVLTF.

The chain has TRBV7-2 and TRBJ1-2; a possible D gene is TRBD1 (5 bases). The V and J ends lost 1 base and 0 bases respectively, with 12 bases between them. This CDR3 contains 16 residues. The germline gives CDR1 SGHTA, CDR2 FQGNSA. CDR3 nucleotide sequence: TGTGCCAGCAGCTTAGATGGGGGGGGGACTAACTATGGCTACACCTTC. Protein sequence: CASSLDGGGTNYGYTF.

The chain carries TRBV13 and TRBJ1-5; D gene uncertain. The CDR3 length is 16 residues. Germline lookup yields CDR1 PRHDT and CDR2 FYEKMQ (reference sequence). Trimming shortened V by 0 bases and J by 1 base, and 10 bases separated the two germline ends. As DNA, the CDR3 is TGTGCCAGCAGCTTAGGCCTAGGACTAAGCAATCAGCCCCAGCATTTT. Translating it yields CASSLGLGLSNQPQHF. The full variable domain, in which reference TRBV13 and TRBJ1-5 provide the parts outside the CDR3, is AAGVIQSPRHLIKEKRETATLKCYPIPRHDTVYWYQQGPGQDPQFLISFYEKMQSDKGSIPDRFSAQQFSDYHSELNMSSLELGDSALYFCASSLGLGLSNQPQHFGDGTRLSIL.

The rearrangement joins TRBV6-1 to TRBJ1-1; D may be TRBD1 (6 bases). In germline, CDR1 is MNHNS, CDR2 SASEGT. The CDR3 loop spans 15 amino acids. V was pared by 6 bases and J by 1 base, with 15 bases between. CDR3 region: CASRDTGLGNTEAFF. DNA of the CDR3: TGTGCCAGCAGAGATACAGGGTTGGGGAACACTGAAGCTTTCTTT.

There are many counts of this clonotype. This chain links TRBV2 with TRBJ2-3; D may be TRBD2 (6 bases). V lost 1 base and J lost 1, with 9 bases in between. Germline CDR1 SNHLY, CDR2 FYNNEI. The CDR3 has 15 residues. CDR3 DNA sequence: TGTGCCAGCAGTGAAGTAGCGGCCCGCACAGATACGCAGTATTTT. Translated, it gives CASSEVAARTDTQYF.

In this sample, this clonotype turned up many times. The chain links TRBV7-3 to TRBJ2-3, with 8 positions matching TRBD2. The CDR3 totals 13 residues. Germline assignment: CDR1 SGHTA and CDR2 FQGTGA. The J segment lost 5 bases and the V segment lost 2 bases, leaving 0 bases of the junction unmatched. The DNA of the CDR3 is TGTGCCAGCAGCTTACTAGCGGGAGATACGCAGTATTTT. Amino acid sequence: CASSLLAGDTQYF.

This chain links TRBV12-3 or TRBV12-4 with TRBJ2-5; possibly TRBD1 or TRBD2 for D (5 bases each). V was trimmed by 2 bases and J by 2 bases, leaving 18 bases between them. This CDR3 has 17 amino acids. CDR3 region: CASSLLKGTDLQETQYF. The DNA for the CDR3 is TGTGCCAGCAGTTTATTAAAGGGGACGGACTTACAAGAGACCCAGTACTTC.

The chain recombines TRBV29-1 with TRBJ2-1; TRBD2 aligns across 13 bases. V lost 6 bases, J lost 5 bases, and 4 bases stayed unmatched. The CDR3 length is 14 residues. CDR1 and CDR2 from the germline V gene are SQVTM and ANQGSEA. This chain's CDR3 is CSVLGLAGDNEQFF. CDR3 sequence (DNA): TGCAGCGTCCTCGGACTAGCGGGAGACAATGAGCAGTTCTTC.

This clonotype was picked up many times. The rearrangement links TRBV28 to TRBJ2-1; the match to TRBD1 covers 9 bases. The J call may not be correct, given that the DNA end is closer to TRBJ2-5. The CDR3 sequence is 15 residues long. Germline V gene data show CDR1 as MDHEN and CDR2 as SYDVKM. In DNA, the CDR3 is TGTGCCAGCAGCCTACCGACAGGGGGGCCAGAGACCCAGTACTTC. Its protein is CASSLPTGGPETQYF.

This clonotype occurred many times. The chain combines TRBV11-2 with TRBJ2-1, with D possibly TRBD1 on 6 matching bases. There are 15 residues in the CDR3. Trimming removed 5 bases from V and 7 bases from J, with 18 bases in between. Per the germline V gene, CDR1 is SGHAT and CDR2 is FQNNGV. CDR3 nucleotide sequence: TGTGCCAGCAGCCCAGGGACATCATTCACGAATGAGCAGTTCTTC. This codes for CASSPGTSFTNEQFF.

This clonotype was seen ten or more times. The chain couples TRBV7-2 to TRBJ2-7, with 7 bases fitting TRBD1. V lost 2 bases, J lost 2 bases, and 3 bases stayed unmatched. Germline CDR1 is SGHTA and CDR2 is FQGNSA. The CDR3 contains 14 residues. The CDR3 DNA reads TGTGCCAGCAGCTTAAGGCAGGGGGCCTACGAGCAGTACTTC. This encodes CASSLRQGAYEQYF.

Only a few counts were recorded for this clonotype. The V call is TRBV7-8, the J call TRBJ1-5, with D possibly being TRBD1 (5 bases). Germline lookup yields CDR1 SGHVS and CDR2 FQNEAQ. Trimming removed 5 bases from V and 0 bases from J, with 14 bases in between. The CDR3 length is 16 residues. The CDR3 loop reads CASSAGGGDSNQPQHF. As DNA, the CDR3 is TGTGCCAGCAGCGCCGGCGGGGGGGATAGCAATCAGCCCCAGCATTTT.

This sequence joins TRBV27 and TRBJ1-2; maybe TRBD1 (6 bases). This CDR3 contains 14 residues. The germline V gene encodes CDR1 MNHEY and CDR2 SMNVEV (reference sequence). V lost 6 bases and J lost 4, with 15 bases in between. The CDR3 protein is CASRSTGLFYGYTF. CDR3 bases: TGTGCCAGCAGATCTACAGGGTTGTTCTATGGCTACACCTTC.

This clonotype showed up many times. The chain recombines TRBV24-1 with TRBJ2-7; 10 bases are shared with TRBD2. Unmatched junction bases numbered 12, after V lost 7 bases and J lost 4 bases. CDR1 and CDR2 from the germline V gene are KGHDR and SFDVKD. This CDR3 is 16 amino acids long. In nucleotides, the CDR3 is TGTGCCACCAGCGCGCAATCCTCTAGCGGGAGTTACGAGCAGTACTTC. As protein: CATSAQSSSGSYEQYF.

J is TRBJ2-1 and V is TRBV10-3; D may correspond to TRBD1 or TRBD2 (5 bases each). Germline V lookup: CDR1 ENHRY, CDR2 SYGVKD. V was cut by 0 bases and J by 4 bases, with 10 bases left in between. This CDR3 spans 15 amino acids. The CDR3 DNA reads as TGTGCCATCAGTGAGTCGGGGGATTATTACAATGAGCAGTTCTTC. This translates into CAISESGDYYNEQFF.

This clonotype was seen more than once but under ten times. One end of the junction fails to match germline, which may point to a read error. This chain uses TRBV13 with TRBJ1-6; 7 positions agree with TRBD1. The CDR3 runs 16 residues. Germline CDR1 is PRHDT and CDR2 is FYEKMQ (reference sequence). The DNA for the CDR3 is TGCGCCAGCAGCCAAGAAGGGGGCTGGAGTTCGTCACCCCTCCACTTT. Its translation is CASSQEGGWSSSPLHF.

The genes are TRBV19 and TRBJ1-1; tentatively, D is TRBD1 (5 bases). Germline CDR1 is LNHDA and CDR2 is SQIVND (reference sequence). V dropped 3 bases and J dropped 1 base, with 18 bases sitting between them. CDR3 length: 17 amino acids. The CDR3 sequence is CASSIIYVGQKNTEAFF. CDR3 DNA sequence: TGTGCCAGTAGTATTATTTATGTGGGGCAGAAGAACACTGAAGCTTTCTTT.

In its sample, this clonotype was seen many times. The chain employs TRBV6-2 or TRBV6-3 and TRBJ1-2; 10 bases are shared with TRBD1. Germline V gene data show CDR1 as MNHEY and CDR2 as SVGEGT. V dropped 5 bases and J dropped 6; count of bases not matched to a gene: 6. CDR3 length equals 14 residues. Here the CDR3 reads CASSVMDRGNGYTF. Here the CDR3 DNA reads TGTGCCAGCAGTGTGATGGACAGGGGGAATGGCTACACCTTC.

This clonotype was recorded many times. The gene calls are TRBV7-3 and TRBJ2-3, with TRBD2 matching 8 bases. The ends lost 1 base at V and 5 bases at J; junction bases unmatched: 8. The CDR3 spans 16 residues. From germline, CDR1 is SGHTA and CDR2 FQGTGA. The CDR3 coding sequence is TGTGCCAGCAGCTTAAATAGCGGGATGGGTGAAGATACGCAGTATTTT. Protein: CASSLNSGMGEDTQYF.

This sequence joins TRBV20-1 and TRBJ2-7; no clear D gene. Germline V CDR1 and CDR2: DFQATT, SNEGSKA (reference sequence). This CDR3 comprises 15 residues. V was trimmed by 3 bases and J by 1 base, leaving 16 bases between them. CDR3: CSASYSRRDSYEQYF. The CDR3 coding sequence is TGCAGTGCTAGTTACTCCAGGAGAGATTCCTACGAGCAGTACTTC.

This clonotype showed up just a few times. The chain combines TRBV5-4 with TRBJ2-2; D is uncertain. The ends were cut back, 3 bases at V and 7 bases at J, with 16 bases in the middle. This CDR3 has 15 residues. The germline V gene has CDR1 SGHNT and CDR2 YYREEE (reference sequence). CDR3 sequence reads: CASSSGTVFGGELFF. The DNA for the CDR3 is TGTGCCAGCAGCTCGGGTACGGTCTTCGGCGGGGAGCTGTTTTTT.